This T cell receptor (beta chain) was found in a study of blood T cell repertoires in COVID-19. Turning to the study itself: The origin of the acute and convalescent COVID-19 samples was the United States, Italy and Spain. Sources were T cells, B-cell-depleted T cells, or PBMCs; the material itself was cDNA or gDNA.

CDR1 and CDR2 from the germline V gene are LNHDA and SQIVND (reference sequence). Deletions cut 3 bases from V and 4 bases from J, with 12 bases between. This CDR3 contains 14 residues. Methods used by the authors: Reference gene primer amplification in the assay estimated nucleated cell counts. Generated by immunoSEQ multiplex PCR, the TCRdb table keeps only in-frame clones and is missing some. Clone size and V and J calls were adopted from that table, with D and trimming inferred from the DNA. Of 140,000 to 150,000 clones in the sample, 75% to 85% were seen once. The clonotype was recovered from a man between 60 and 70 years old with active or convalescent COVID-19. V gene TRBV19 combines with J gene TRBJ1-1; D unclear. The specimen was peripheral blood. The CDR3, as DNA: TGTGCCAGTAGTATCATCCTCTGGAGCACTGAAGCTTTCTTT. Residues: CASSIILWSTEAFF.